This T cell receptor beta chain was sequenced for a study of T cells in Graves' hyperthyroidism and ophthalmopathy. TCR beta CDR3 regions were amplified from RNA. In the first-round RT-PCR of the TCR CDR3, the HTBI primer set was used. TCRdb re-analysed the multiplex PCR reads in MiXCR, keeping a single row per CDR3 protein. There are a few hundred thousand distinct CDR3 sequences in the sample; over 15% occur only once, and around 55% lies in the top ten. Many counts were recorded for this clonotype. The source material was blood. The clonotype comes from a woman aged 55 to 70 with Graves' ophthalmopathy.

The DNA for the CDR3 is TGTGCCAGCAGTCTCCAGACTGGTGGAGAGACCCAGTACTTC. It is translated as CASSLQTGGETQYF. The chain has TRBV6-1 and TRBJ2-5; D remains ambiguous. V shed 5 bases and J shed 4 bases, with 14 bases lying between them. Germline CDR1 MNHNS, CDR2 SASEGT. The CDR3 contains 14 residues.